This entry lists 9 T cell receptor beta chains sequenced from one sample in a study of beta chain features in type 1 diabetes. Since all of the isolated RNA was reverse transcribed, expressed TCRB transcripts were what got sequenced. Profiled with immunoSEQ multiplex PCR; TCRdb holds only in-frame clones, not every one. The sample lists some 900,000 clones, roughly a sixth occurring once. Sequencing used naive CD4+ T cells from blood. The source is a woman younger than 30 in good health.

The rearrangement links TRBV4-2 to TRBJ1-2; 7 bases fit TRBD1. The germline gives CDR1 LGHNA, CDR2 YNFKEQ. This CDR3 has 19 residues. Trimming at V came to 0 bases and at J to 2 bases, leaving 15 bases not matched to a gene. This chain's CDR3 is CASSQEGGTENYLNYGYTF. CDR3 coding DNA: TGTGCCAGCAGCCAAGAAGGGGGGACAGAAAACTACTTGAACTATGGCTACACCTTC.

This chain uses TRBV29-1 with TRBJ2-1; 10 bases align to TRBD2. This CDR3 contains 13 residues. J gave up 6 bases and V 3 bases, and 2 bases lay outside the gene matches. In germline, CDR1 is SQVTM, CDR2 ANQGSEA. The CDR3 loop reads CSVEPSGSNEQFF. CDR3 coding DNA: TGCAGCGTTGAGCCTAGCGGGAGCAATGAGCAGTTCTTC.

The V gene is TRBV6-1, the J gene TRBJ2-5; D is possibly TRBD2 (5 bases). Germline CDR1 is MNHNS and CDR2 is SASEGT. The CDR3 covers 12 residues. V lost 11 bases and J 7 bases, leaving 17 bases between the germline ends. The CDR3 reads CAVLGDHGTQYF. The CDR3, as DNA: TGTGCCGTACTAGGCGATCATGGGACCCAGTACTTC.

In its sample, this clone was seen a few times. The CDR3: CASTRNLGEKLFF. CDR3 bases: TGTGCCAGCACCCGAAATCTTGGGGAAAAACTGTTTTTT. The chain carries TRBV6-6 and TRBJ1-4, with D unclear. Germline lookup yields CDR1 MNHNY and CDR2 SVGAGI (reference sequence). The CDR3 loop spans 13 amino acids. The ends were cut back, 7 bases at V and 8 bases at J, with 14 bases in the middle.

Only a few counts were recorded for this clone. The gene calls are TRBV15 and TRBJ2-4; D could derive from TRBD1 or TRBD2 (5 bases each). Trimming pared 0 bases from V and 10 bases from J, leaving 10 bases between. The length of the CDR3 is 13 residues. Germline CDR1 is LNHNV and CDR2 is YYDKDF (reference sequence). The CDR3 DNA follows: TGTGCCACCAGCAGAGATGAGGGGAGTATTCAGTACTTC. It encodes CATSRDEGSIQYF.

J is TRBJ2-1 and V is TRBV6-5, with D unclear. This CDR3 spans 15 amino acids. The V end was cut by 9 bases, the J end by 9 bases, with 24 bases between. Germline CDR1 is MNHEY and CDR2 is SVGAGI. CDR3 bases: TGTGCCAGTACCTTGACCCGTGCTCAGGCAAGTGAGCAGTTCTTC. Translated, it gives CASTLTRAQASEQFF.

The genes are TRBV19 and TRBJ2-1; no definite D call. CDR3 length: 15 amino acids. The germline gives CDR1 LNHDA, CDR2 SQIVND (reference sequence). The V end was cut by 6 bases, the J end by 0 bases, with 12 bases between. CDR3 in DNA: TGTGCCAGTAGCATATTCAGGAGCTCCTACAATGAGCAGTTCTTC. Protein product: CASSIFRSSYNEQFF.

The chain joins TRBV15 to TRBJ2-5; D tentatively reads TRBD1 or TRBD2 (7 bases each). V shed 0 bases and J shed 4 bases, with 15 bases lying between them. CDR1 is LNHNV and CDR2 is YYDKDF in the germline V gene (reference sequence). CDR3 length equals 16 residues. CDR3: CATSRDRGGQLETQYF. CDR3 DNA: TGTGCCACCAGCAGAGACAGGGGGGGCCAATTAGAGACCCAGTACTTC. Full variable domain (outside the CDR3, taken from reference TRBV15 and TRBJ2-5): DAMVIQNPRYQVTQFGKPVTLSCSQTLNHNVMYWYQQKSSQAPKLLFHYYDKDFNNEADTPDNFQSRRPNTSFCFLDIRSPGLGDTAMYLCATSRDRGGQLETQYFGPGTRLLVL.

The chain combines TRBV25-1 with TRBJ2-5; D remains ambiguous. V lost 3 bases and J lost 2, with 13 bases in between. The CDR3 totals 15 residues. Germline loops: CDR1 MGHDK, CDR2 SYGVNS. This CDR3 reads CASSDLRSRQETQYF. CDR3 coding DNA: TGTGCCAGCAGTGACCTGCGTAGCAGACAAGAGACCCAGTACTTC.